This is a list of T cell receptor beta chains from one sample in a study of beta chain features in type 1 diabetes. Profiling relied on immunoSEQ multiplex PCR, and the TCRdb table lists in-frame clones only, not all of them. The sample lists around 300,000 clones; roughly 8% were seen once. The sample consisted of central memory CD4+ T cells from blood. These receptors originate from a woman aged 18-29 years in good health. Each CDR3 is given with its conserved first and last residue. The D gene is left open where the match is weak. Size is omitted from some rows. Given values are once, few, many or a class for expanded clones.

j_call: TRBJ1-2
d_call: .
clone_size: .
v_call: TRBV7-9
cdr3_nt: TGTGCCAGCAGCTACGAAGACTATGGCTACACCTTC
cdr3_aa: CASSYEDYGYTF

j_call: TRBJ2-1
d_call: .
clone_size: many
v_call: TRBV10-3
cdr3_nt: TGTGCCATCAGTGAGTCGAGCGGGCTAAACAATGAGCAGTTCTTC
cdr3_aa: CAISESSGLNNEQFF

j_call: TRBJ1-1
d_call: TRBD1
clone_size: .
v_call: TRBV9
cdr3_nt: TGTGCCAGCAGCGTAAAAATGGGACAGGGGAGTGACACTGAAGCTTTCTTT
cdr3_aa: CASSVKMGQGSDTEAFF

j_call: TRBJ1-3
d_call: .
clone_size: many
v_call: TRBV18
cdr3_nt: TGTGCCAGCTCACCAACGACCAGGGTCGGAAACACCATATATTTT
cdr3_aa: CASSPTTRVGNTIYF

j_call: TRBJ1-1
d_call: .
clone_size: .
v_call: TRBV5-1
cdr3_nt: TGCGCCAGCAGCCGCGGGGACGGGAACACTGAAGCTTTCTTT
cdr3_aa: CASSRGDGNTEAFF

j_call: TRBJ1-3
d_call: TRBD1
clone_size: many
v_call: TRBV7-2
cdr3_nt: TGTGCCAGCGGGGGACAGCTCTCTGGAAACACCATATATTTT
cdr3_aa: CASGGQLSGNTIYF

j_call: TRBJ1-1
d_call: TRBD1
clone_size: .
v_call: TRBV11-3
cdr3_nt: TGTGCCAGCAGCCGAGGCCAGACAGGGCAACAGAAAACTTTCTTT
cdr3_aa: CASSRGQTGQQKTFF

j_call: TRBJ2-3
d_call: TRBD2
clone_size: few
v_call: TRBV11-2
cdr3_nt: TGTGCCAGCAGCTTCCTAGCGGGAGGTTTTGAAGATACGCAGTATTTT
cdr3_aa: CASSFLAGGFEDTQYF

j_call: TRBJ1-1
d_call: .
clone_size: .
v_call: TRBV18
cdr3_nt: TGTGCCAGCTCACCTGCTCTCATAGATCAGGGAAGGACTGAAGCTTTCTTT
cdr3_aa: CASSPALIDQGRTEAFF

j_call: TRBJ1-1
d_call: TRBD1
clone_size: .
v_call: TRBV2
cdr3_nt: TGTGCCAGCAGGGAGACAGGGGGCACTGAAGCTTTCTTT
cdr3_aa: CASRETGGTEAFF

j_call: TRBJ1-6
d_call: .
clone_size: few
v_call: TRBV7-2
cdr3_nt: TGTGCCAGCAGCCAAGAACACGGGGGAAACTCCTATAATTCACCCCTCCACTTT
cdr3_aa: CASSQEHGGNSYNSPLHF

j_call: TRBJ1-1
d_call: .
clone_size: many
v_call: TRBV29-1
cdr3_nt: TGCAGCGTTTCACAGCCCTTGGGACCGAACACTGAAGCTTTCTTT
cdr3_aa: CSVSQPLGPNTEAFF

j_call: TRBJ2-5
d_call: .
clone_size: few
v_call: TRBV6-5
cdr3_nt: TGTGCCAGCACCGCGGGACAGCAAGAGACCCAGTACTTC
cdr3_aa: CASTAGQQETQYF

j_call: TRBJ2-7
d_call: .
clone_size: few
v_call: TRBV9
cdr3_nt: TGTGCCAGCGGGCCCGGGACTGCGTTCGGCGAGCAGTACTTC
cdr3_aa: CASGPGTAFGEQYF

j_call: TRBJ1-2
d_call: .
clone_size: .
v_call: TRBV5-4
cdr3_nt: TGTGCCAGCAGCAAGGTAGGGCAAGACTATGGCTACACCTTC
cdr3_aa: CASSKVGQDYGYTF

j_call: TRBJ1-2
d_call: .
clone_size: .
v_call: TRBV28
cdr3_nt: TGTGCCAGCAGTTCCCACACCCAAAAAGGGGCTTTT
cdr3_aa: CASSSHTQKGAF

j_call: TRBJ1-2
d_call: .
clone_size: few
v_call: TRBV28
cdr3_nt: TGTGCCAGCAGTTTAGCCCAGGGGAACTATGGCTACACCTTC
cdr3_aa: CASSLAQGNYGYTF

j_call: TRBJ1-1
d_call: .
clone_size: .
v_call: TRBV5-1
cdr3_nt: TGCGCCAGCAGCTTAAGGGTGGCAGGGGCTAGCGGTACTGAAGCTTTCTTT
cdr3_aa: CASSLRVAGASGTEAFF

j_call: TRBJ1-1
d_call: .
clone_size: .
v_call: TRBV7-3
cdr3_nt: TGTGCCAGCAGCCGCGGGAGAGGCACTGAAGCTTTCTTT
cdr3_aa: CASSRGRGTEAFF

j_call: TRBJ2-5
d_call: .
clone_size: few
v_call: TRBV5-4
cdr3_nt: TGTGCCAGCGGCCGCCTAGCCAATCGAGAGACCCAGTACTTC
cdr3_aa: CASGRLANRETQYF

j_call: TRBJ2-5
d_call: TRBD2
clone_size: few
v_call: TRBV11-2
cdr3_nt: TGTGCCAGCAGCTTAGATGCGGGAGGAGAGACCCAGTACTTC
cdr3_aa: CASSLDAGGETQYF

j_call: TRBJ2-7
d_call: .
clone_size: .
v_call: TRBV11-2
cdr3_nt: TGTGCCAGCAGCTTAGTCTCAGGGAAGACCTACGAGCAGTACTTC
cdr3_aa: CASSLVSGKTYEQYF

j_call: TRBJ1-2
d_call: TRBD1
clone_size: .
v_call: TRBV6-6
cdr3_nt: TGTGCCAGCAGCATCGACAGGGGCGGCTATGGCTACACCTTC
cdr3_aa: CASSIDRGGYGYTF

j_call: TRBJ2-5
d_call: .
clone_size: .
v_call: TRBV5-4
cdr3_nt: TGTGCCAGCTCCCCCGGGGGGCCGCAAGAGACCCAGTACTTC
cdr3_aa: CASSPGGPQETQYF

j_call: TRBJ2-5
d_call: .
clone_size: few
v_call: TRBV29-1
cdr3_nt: TGCAGCGTTTACCGGCAAGAGACCCAGTACTTC
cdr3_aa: CSVYRQETQYF

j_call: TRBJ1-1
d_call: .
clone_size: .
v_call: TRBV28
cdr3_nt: TGTGCCAGCAGGACTACAGGGAGGGGGGCTTTCTTT
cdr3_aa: CASRTTGRGAFF

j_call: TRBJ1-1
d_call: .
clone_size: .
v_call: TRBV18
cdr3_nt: TGTGCCAGCTCACCGGCAGGGAATGCTGAAGCTTTCTTT
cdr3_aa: CASSPAGNAEAFF

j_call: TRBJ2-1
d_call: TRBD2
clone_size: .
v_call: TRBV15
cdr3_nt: TGTGCCACCAGCAGAGTCGGCGGGGGGCTGAATGAGCAGTTCTTC
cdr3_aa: CATSRVGGGLNEQFF

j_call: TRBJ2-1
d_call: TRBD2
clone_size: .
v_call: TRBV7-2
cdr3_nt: TGTGCCAGCAGCTTAGGCCCTAGCGGAACCTACAATGAGCAGTTCTTC
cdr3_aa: CASSLGPSGTYNEQFF

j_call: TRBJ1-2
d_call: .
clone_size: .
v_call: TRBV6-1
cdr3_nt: TGTGCCAGCAGTGTCTCTAACTATGGCTACACCTTC
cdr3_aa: CASSVSNYGYTF

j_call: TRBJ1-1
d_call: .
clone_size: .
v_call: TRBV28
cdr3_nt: TGTGCCAGCAGTTTAAACAGGGCGAAGTGGGCTTTCTTT
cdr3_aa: CASSLNRAKWAFF

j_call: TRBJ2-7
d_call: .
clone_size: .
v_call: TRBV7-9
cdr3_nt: TGTGCCAGCAGCTTAGTTGCTAGCGTATACGAGCAGTACTTC
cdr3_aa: CASSLVASVYEQYF

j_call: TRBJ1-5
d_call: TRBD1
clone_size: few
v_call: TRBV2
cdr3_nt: TGTGCCAGCAGCAGACAGGGCCTCCGCAATCAGCCCCAGCATTTT
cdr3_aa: CASSRQGLRNQPQHF

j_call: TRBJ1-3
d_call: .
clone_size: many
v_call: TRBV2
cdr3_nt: TGTGCCAGCAGTGTTTTACCGGGGGCAGATGGAAACACCATATATTTT
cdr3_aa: CASSVLPGADGNTIYF

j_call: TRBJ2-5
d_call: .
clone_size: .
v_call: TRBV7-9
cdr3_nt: TGTGCCAGCAGACCAGGGTCCTCAGAGACCCAGTACTTC
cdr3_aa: CASRPGSSETQYF

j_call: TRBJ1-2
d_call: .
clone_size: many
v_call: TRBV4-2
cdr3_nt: TGTGCCAGCAGCCAAACTGACAGGAACTATGGCTACACCTTC
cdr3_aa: CASSQTDRNYGYTF

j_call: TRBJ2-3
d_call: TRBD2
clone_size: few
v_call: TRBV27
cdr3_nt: TGTGCCAGCAGTTTCCGGGCGCGGGAGGGCAGAGTAGATACGCAGTATTTT
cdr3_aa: CASSFRAREGRVDTQYF

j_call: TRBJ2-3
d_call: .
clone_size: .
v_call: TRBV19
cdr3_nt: TGTGCCAGTAGTATAGGCAGGCGCTTCACAGATACGCAGTATTTT
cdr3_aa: CASSIGRRFTDTQYF

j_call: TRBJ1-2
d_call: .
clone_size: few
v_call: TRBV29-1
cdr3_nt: TGCAGCGCGGCCGACAGCCCAAGCTATGGCTACACCTTC
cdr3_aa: CSAADSPSYGYTF

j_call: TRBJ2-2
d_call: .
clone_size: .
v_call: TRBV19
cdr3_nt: TGTGCCAGTAGTACGAAGAGAGTCACCGGGGAGCTGTTTTTT
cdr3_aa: CASSTKRVTGELFF

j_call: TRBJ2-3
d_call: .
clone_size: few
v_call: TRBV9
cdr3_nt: TGTGCCAGCAGTTTACGAGATACGCAGTATTTT
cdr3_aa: CASSLRDTQYF

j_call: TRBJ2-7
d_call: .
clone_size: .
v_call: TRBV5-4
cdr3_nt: TGTGCCAGCAGCTTGTTTTCCGGGAAGAGGGACGAGCAGTACTTC
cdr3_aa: CASSLFSGKRDEQYF

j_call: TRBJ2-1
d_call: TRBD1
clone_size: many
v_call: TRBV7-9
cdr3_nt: TGTGCCAGCAGCCCAACAGGGGTCTCCTACAATGAGCAGTTCTTC
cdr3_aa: CASSPTGVSYNEQFF

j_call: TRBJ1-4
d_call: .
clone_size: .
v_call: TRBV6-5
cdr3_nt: TGTGCCAGCAGTCCAGGGGCAGAAAAACTGTTTTTT
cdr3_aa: CASSPGAEKLFF

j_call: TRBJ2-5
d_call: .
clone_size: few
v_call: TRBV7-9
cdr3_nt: TGTGCCAGCAGCCCGAACAGTCAAGAGACCCAGTACTTC
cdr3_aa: CASSPNSQETQYF

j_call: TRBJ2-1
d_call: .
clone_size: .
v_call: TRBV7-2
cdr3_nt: TGTGCCAGCAGCTTAATGTGGGGGGACAATGAGCAGTTCTTC
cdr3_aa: CASSLMWGDNEQFF

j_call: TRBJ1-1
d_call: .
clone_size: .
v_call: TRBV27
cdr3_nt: TGTGCCAGCAGTTCCAGGGTGGGTGGATTTGAAGCTTTCTTT
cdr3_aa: CASSSRVGGFEAFF

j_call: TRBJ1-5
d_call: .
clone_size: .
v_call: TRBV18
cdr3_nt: TGTGCCAGCTCAACGACAGGACAGAGCAATCAGCCCCAGCATTTT
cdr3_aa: CASSTTGQSNQPQHF

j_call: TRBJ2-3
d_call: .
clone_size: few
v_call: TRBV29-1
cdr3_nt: TGCAGCGTTGCTGGGGGAAGCACAGATACGCAGTATTTT
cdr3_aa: CSVAGGSTDTQYF

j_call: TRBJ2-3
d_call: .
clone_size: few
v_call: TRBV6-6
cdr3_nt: TGTGCCAGCATCGAAGGGGGGGGTGCAGATACGCAGTATTTT
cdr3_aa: CASIEGGGADTQYF

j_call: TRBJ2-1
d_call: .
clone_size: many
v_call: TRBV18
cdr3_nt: TGTGCCAGCTCGTCCTTAGGGGACACCCGTAATGAGCAGTTCTTC
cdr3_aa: CASSSLGDTRNEQFF

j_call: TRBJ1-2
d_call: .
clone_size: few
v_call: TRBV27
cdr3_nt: TGTGCCAGCAGTCCCCGTAGGGTGGAAACCTATGGCTACACCTTC
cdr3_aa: CASSPRRVETYGYTF

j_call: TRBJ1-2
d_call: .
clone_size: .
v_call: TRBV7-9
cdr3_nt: TGTGCCAGCAGCTGGACATCCGGGTCTCGTGGCTACACCTTC
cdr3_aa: CASSWTSGSRGYTF

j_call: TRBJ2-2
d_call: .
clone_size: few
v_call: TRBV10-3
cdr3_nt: TGTGCCATCCAAGGGAGTTTTGTTGACACCGGGGAGCTGTTTTTT
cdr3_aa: CAIQGSFVDTGELFF